This TCR beta chain derives from a study of post-analysis software for immune sequencing data. Study-level findings and limits: Controls significantly exceeded multiple sclerosis patients in normalized Chao1 diversity.

Unique molecular identifiers were present in the TCR beta cDNA libraries. The T cell input of roughly 0.9 to 11 million gave around 450,000 cDNA molecules. TCRdb called the PCR reads again in MiXCR, with one record for every CDR3 protein. This sample has about 430,000 distinct CDR3 sequences, with more than 30% found just once. The table lists this clonotype with a count of one. Antigen specificity is unknown. The sequence was obtained from a girl aged 2-10 years with multiple sclerosis. The source material was blood.

This chain's CDR3 is CASSQGRVSGTKNIQYF. DNA for the CDR3: TGCGCCAGCAGCCAAGGCCGGGTATCCGGAACCAAAAACATTCAGTACTTC. This chain uses TRBV4-1 with TRBJ2-4; D is ambiguous. V lost 1 base and J 2 bases, leaving 15 bases between the germline ends. The CDR3 is 17 amino acids. Germline CDR1 and CDR2: MGHRA and YSYEKL.